Below are 25 T cell receptor beta chains sequenced from a single sample in a study of beta chain features in type 1 diabetes. Study-wide results and caveats: All four CD4+ subsets of Type 1 diabetes patients contained TCRB CDR3s that were moderately but significantly shorter.

Expressed TCRB transcripts were sequenced because the entire RNA isolate underwent reverse transcription. Data came from immunoSEQ multiplex PCR; TCRdb stores just in-frame clones and leaves some out. The sample has about 120,000 clones, 17% seen once. No antigens are known for them. Sequences were obtained from central memory CD4+ T cells from blood. All receptors come from a man between 18 and 29 years old with type 1 diabetes.

DNA for the CDR3: TGCGCCAGCAGCCAAGATCTAGCGGGGGCCACAGATACGCAGTATTTT. It codes for CASSQDLAGATDTQYF. The chain links TRBV4-3 to TRBJ2-3; 10 nucleotides line up with TRBD2. With 0 bases clipped from V and 2 bases from J, the junction kept 2 bases outside the gene matches. This CDR3 region has 16 residues. Looked up from germline, CDR1 is LGHNA and CDR2 is YSLEER.

V is TRBV7-9 and J is TRBJ1-1; D remains unclear. Germline V gives CDR1 SEHNR, CDR2 FQNEAQ (reference sequence). Trimming left V 2 bases short and J 11 bases short, with 12 bases between. CDR3 length equals 12 residues. The CDR3, as DNA: TGTGCCAGCAGCTTAACCCGCGACGGGGCTTTCTTT. Protein product: CASSLTRDGAFF.

The rearrangement uses TRBV19 and TRBJ2-1; no reliable D call. This CDR3 is 12 amino acids long. Germline lookup yields CDR1 LNHDA and CDR2 SQIVND (reference sequence). V lost 3 bases and J 7 bases, leaving 7 bases between the germline ends. In DNA, the CDR3 is TGTGCCAGTAGTATCCGCACAAATGAGCAGTTCTTC. This translates into CASSIRTNEQFF.

The chain joins TRBV5-1 to TRBJ1-6; D is undetermined. Germline CDR1 reads SGHRS; CDR2 reads YFSETQ. This CDR3 contains 14 residues. Trimming removed 0 bases at V and 7 bases at J, with 8 bases between. The CDR3 DNA sequence: TGCGCCAGCAGCTTGGACAGAAAGAATTCACCCCTCCACTTT. It is translated as CASSLDRKNSPLHF. The entire variable domain, with the rest obtained from reference TRBV5-1 and TRBJ1-6, is as follows: KAGVTQTPRYLIKTRGQQVTLSCSPISGHRSVSWYQQTPGQGLQFLFEYFSETQRNKGNFPGRFSGRQFSNSRSEMNVSTLELGDSALYLCASSLDRKNSPLHFGNGTRLTVT.

The V gene is TRBV5-4, the J gene TRBJ2-1, with 8 bases lining up with TRBD1. Germline assignment: CDR1 SGHNT and CDR2 YYREEE (reference sequence). The V and J ends lost 5 bases and 7 bases, in that order; junction bases with no gene match: 14. The CDR3 loop spans 16 amino acids. The CDR3 reads CASRSGTGPKGNEQFF. CDR3 bases: TGTGCCAGCAGATCCGGGACAGGCCCAAAGGGGAATGAGCAGTTCTTC.

This clone showed up many times. This chain links TRBV9 with TRBJ2-7; D is unclear. The V and J ends lost 0 bases and 6 bases respectively, with 10 bases between them. Germline CDR1 is SGDLS and CDR2 is YYNGEE. The CDR3 runs to 13 residues. For the CDR3, the DNA is TGTGCCAGCAGCGTAGCCCCGGAGTCCGAGCAGTACTTC. Protein sequence: CASSVAPESEQYF.

This chain uses TRBV5-6 with TRBJ2-1; a possible D gene is TRBD1 (7 bases). The CDR3 runs 15 residues. The ends were cut back, 4 bases at V and 2 bases at J, with 13 bases in the middle. The germline gives CDR1 SGHDT, CDR2 YYEEEE. The CDR3 nucleotides read TGTGCCAGCAGCAGCCCAGGGGGGCCCTACAATGAGCAGTTCTTC. Translating it yields CASSSPGGPYNEQFF.

This clone appeared a few times. V and J are TRBV2 and TRBJ2-2; 10 nucleotides agree with TRBD2. Germline-derived CDR1 and CDR2 are SNHLY and FYNNEI. There are 14 residues in the CDR3. The V segment lost 6 bases and the J segment 3 bases; nucleotides outside the gene matches: 1. For the CDR3, the DNA is TGTGCCAGCAGAGGACTAGCGGACACCGGGGAGCTGTTTTTT. Encoded protein: CASRGLADTGELFF.

The chain uses TRBV4-1 and TRBJ2-5; 7 positions agree with TRBD2. The germline V gene encodes CDR1 MGHRA and CDR2 YSYEKL. CDR3 length equals 18 residues. V was clipped by 4 bases and J by 2 bases; unmatched bases: 16. This CDR3 is CASSRPQGASGLQETQYF. In nucleotides, the CDR3 is TGCGCCAGCAGCCGCCCTCAAGGGGCTAGCGGCCTGCAAGAGACCCAGTACTTC.

The chain couples TRBV7-6 to TRBJ1-1; D not certain. This CDR3 is built from 14 residues. The V and J ends lost 2 bases and 4 bases respectively, with 11 bases between them. Germline V CDR1 and CDR2: SGHVS, FNYEAQ. The CDR3 region is CASSLSGFGTEAFF. As DNA, the CDR3 is TGTGCCAGCAGCTTATCAGGTTTTGGCACTGAAGCTTTCTTT.

A few counts support this clone. V and J are TRBV30 and TRBJ2-7; D possibly uses TRBD1 or TRBD2 (5 bases each). The V end was cut by 0 bases, the J end by 3 bases, with 15 bases between. CDR3 length equals 15 residues. Germline CDR1 GTSNPN, CDR2 SVGIG (reference sequence). CDR3 DNA: TGTGCCTGGAGTGTAAGTCGTGGTGGGGGCTACGAGCAGTACTTC. Its translation is CAWSVSRGGGYEQYF.

This clone was counted a few times. The chain uses TRBV6-5 and TRBJ2-3; unclear D gene. The V end was cut by 0 bases, the J end by 2 bases, with 6 bases between. The V gene's germline CDR1 is MNHEY and CDR2 SVGAGI. The CDR3 runs to 14 residues. CDR3 nucleotides: TGTGCCAGCAGTTACTCGACGATCACAGATACGCAGTATTTT. Translating gives CASSYSTITDTQYF.

J is TRBJ1-2 and V is TRBV7-2; D is uncertain. V lost 5 bases and J 6 bases, leaving 7 bases between the germline ends. The CDR3 has 11 residues. From germline, CDR1 is SGHTA and CDR2 FQGNSA. DNA of the CDR3: TGTGCCAGCAGCACAAGAAATGGCTACACCTTC. Its protein is CASSTRNGYTF.

This clone was seen only once. The CDR3 spells CAWRRADRNTEAFF. The CDR3 DNA reads TGTGCCTGGAGACGGGCAGACCGAAACACTGAAGCTTTCTTT. The chain links TRBV30 to TRBJ1-1; the D is unclear. The V and J ends lost 3 bases and 2 bases respectively, with 13 bases between them. Germline CDR1 is GTSNPN and CDR2 is SVGIG (reference sequence). The CDR3 length is 14 residues.

This sequence joins TRBV4-1 and TRBJ2-5, with 10 bases fitting TRBD1. Germline lookup yields CDR1 MGHRA and CDR2 YSYEKL. The CDR3 extends over 15 amino acids. Trimming removed 5 bases from V and 5 bases from J; junction bases left unmatched: 8. The CDR3 protein is CASSFGQGVGETQYF. CDR3 in DNA: TGCGCCAGCAGCTTCGGACAGGGGGTAGGGGAGACCCAGTACTTC.

The V gene is TRBV7-2, the J gene TRBJ1-1; D is perhaps TRBD1 (5 bases). Germline CDR1 reads SGHTA; CDR2 reads FQGNSA. Trimming took off 4 bases at V and 0 bases at J, with 9 bases between the two ends. The CDR3 consists of 14 residues. CDR3 region: CASSSMTVNTEAFF. DNA of the CDR3: TGTGCCAGCAGCTCGATGACAGTGAACACTGAAGCTTTCTTT.

Only a few counts were recorded for this clone. V is TRBV6-1 and J is TRBJ2-7, with D possibly being TRBD2 (5 bases). Germline V gene data show CDR1 as MNHNS and CDR2 as SASEGT. This CDR3 is 15 amino acids long. Trimming stripped 4 bases from V and 0 bases from J, with 13 bases between. In nucleotides, the CDR3 is TGTGCCAGCAGTGCGAGGGCAGGCAGCTCCTACGAGCAGTACTTC. As protein: CASSARAGSSYEQYF.

The chain is built from TRBV9 and TRBJ2-7, with D possibly being TRBD2 (7 bases). This CDR3 is 14 amino acids long. CDR1 and CDR2 (germline): SGDLS, YYNGEE. V lost 3 bases and J lost 5, with 15 bases in between. CDR3 sequence reads: CASSANREGHEQYF. The CDR3 coding sequence is TGTGCCAGCAGCGCGAACAGGGAGGGGCACGAGCAGTACTTC.

The rearrangement uses TRBV5-1 and TRBJ2-1; D is perhaps TRBD2 (6 bases). CDR1 SGHRS and CDR2 YFSETQ come from the germline V gene. CDR3 size: 14 residues. V was cut by 0 bases and J by 7 bases, with 11 bases left in between. The CDR3 DNA follows: TGCGCCAGCAGCTTGGGGGACTCCTTAAATGAGCAGTTCTTC. This codes for CASSLGDSLNEQFF.

The gene calls are TRBV4-2 and TRBJ1-5; D gene ambiguous. V was trimmed by 1 base and J by 0 bases, leaving 10 bases between them. CDR1 is LGHNA, CDR2 YNFKEQ, per germline. The CDR3 contains 16 residues. The CDR3 loop is CASSQGYGVSNQPQHF. In DNA form, the CDR3 reads TGTGCCAGCAGCCAAGGTTACGGGGTTAGCAATCAGCCCCAGCATTTT.

There are a few counts of this clone. The chain recombines TRBV5-6 with TRBJ1-2; D is possibly TRBD1 (6 bases). V lost 4 bases and J 4 bases, leaving 14 bases between the germline ends. The germline V gene has CDR1 SGHDT and CDR2 YYEEEE. The CDR3 consists of 14 residues. CDR3 sequence reads: CASSRPDSSYGYTF. In DNA form, the CDR3 reads TGTGCCAGCAGCCGTCCGGACAGCAGCTATGGCTACACCTTC.

The chain combines TRBV5-1 with TRBJ2-7; a possible D gene is TRBD1 (5 bases). Between the trimmed V and J ends, which lost 3 bases and 0 bases, there was a span of 13 bases. The CDR3 is 15 amino acids. Germline V gene lookup returns CDR1 SGHRS and CDR2 YFSETQ. As DNA, the CDR3 is TGCGCCAGCAGCTGGGGCGGCTCTCCCTCCTACGAGCAGTACTTC. As protein: CASSWGGSPSYEQYF.

This rearrangement joins TRBV29-1 to TRBJ2-7; TRBD2 might be the D (5 bases). The CDR3 has 15 residues. Trimming removed 4 bases at V and 6 bases at J, with 22 bases between. Germline V lookup: CDR1 SQVTM, CDR2 ANQGSEA. CDR3 bases: TGCAGCGTTGGCAAAAACAACAGTCCAGGAGGCGAGCAGTACTTC. Translated: CSVGKNNSPGGEQYF.

The V and J genes are TRBV7-2 and TRBJ2-3, with D unclear. The germline V gene encodes CDR1 SGHTA and CDR2 FQGNSA. CDR3 length equals 16 residues. The germline V and J ends were trimmed by 1 base and 0 bases, with 11 bases remaining between them. The CDR3 region is CASSLVPGTSTDTQYF. CDR3 bases: TGTGCCAGCAGCTTAGTCCCAGGTACTAGCACAGATACGCAGTATTTT.

This clone has a handful of counts. CDR3 amino acids: CASSSYRTSGSTDTQYF. CDR3 coding DNA: TGCGCCAGCAGCTCCTACCGGACTAGCGGGAGCACAGATACGCAGTATTTT. The rearrangement links TRBV5-1 to TRBJ2-3; 11 bases map to TRBD2. Germline V CDR1 and CDR2: SGHRS, YFSETQ. This CDR3 comprises 17 residues. Unmatched junction bases numbered 6, after V lost 3 bases and J lost 0 bases.